The 10 T cell receptor beta chains reported below all come from one sample, sequenced in a study of neurological immune-mediated disorders. TCRdb ran MiXCR on the 5' RACE reads and lists one entry per CDR3 protein. The repertoire includes approximately 51,000 distinct CDR3 sequences, 3% to 3.5% of them detected once, and about 6.3% sits in the top ten. Sequencing was carried out using PBMCs. The receptors were sampled from a man between 35 and 55 years old with multiple sclerosis.

At least ten counts were recorded for this clonotype. The chain recombines TRBV3-1 with TRBJ2-2; D is ambiguous. This CDR3 comprises 16 residues. CDR1 is LGHDT, CDR2 YNNKEL, per germline (reference sequence). V shed 4 bases and J shed 3 bases, with 15 bases lying between them. CDR3 bases: TGTGCCAGCAGCCTTGACCCGAACGTCTACACCGGGGAGCTGTTTTTT. This encodes CASSLDPNVYTGELFF.

On this clonotype: No conserved phenylalanine or tryptophan is present at the end of the CDR3, so a read error is the likely explanation. This chain uses TRBV7-3 with TRBJ2-1; D may be TRBD1 (6 bases). V gave up 4 bases and J gave up 9 bases, with 10 bases separating them. CDR1 and CDR2 (germline): SGHTA, FQGTGA. This CDR3 comprises 12 residues. Here the CDR3 DNA reads TGTGCCAGCAGCTCGCAGGGGACTGAGCAGTTCTAC. Translated: CASSSQGTEQFY.

This clonotype has at least ten counts. The chain carries TRBV5-6 and TRBJ1-2, with 7 bases that match TRBD1. Germline V gene data show CDR1 as SGHDT and CDR2 as YYEEEE. There are 14 residues in the CDR3. The V gene end was trimmed by 4 bases and the J gene end by 8 bases; junction bases not matched to a gene: 11. As DNA, the CDR3 is TGTGCCAGCAGCCCCACTGACAGGGTTTGGGGCTACACCTTC. Translated, it gives CASSPTDRVWGYTF.

This clonotype has at least ten counts. The gene calls are TRBV20-1 and TRBJ2-3; 11 bases match TRBD2. The V segment lost 1 base and the J segment 4 bases; nucleotides outside the gene matches: 10. There are 17 residues in the CDR3. Germline lookup yields CDR1 DFQATT and CDR2 SNEGSKA (reference sequence). Here the CDR3 DNA reads TGCAGTGCTAGAGCCCCTCGACTAGCGGGAATCCCAGATACGCAGTATTTT. It yields the protein CSARAPRLAGIPDTQYF.

Comment on this clonotype: Possible read error: a much larger clone is one base away. This sequence joins TRBV10-3 and TRBJ2-3; 9 bases align to TRBD2. V was clipped by 6 bases and J by 8 bases; unmatched bases: 27. The CDR3 spans 20 residues. CDR1 is ENHRY, CDR2 SYGVKD, per germline. The CDR3 bases are TGTGCCATCAGCGCGGGGGTCGCAGCGGGGGGACAAATTACCTTCGGTACGCAGTATTTT. Amino acids: CAISAGVAAGGQITFGTQYF.

This clonotype was recorded at least ten times. The chain recombines TRBV7-2 with TRBJ1-5, with D possibly being TRBD1 (6 bases). Looked up from germline, CDR1 is SGHTA and CDR2 is FQGNSA. The CDR3 loop spans 13 amino acids. Trimming stripped 4 bases from V and 2 bases from J, with 6 bases between. The CDR3 region has the DNA TGTGCCAGCAGCTACAGGGGCAATCAGCCCCAGCATTTT. The encoded protein is CASSYRGNQPQHF.

This clonotype was recorded at least ten times. The chain has TRBV5-1 and TRBJ2-7, with 11 nucleotides matching TRBD2. J lost 1 base, V lost 1 base, and 1 base had no gene match. This CDR3 spans 15 amino acids. Germline V gene data show CDR1 as SGHRS and CDR2 as YFSETQ. The CDR3 DNA reads as TGCGCCAGCAGCTTGACTAGCGGGGGTTCCTACGAGCAGTACTTC. Encoded protein: CASSLTSGGSYEQYF.

This clonotype was counted at least ten times. This chain joins TRBV2 and TRBJ2-5; D is unresolved. Trimming removed 3 bases from V and 9 bases from J, with 11 bases in between. The CDR3 runs to 12 residues. CDR1 SNHLY and CDR2 FYNNEI come from the germline V gene. CDR3 in DNA: TGTGCCAGCAGTGACCAAGGCTGGGCCCAGTACTTC. This sequence encodes CASSDQGWAQYF.

In its sample, this clonotype was seen many times. The V gene is TRBV11-2, the J gene TRBJ2-2; no reliable D call. The germline V gene encodes CDR1 SGHAT and CDR2 FQNNGV. The CDR3 consists of 15 residues. Trimming cost V 3 bases and J 4 bases, with 12 bases left between them. The CDR3 DNA follows: TGTGCCAGCAGCTTTTTCAACAACCCCACCGGGGAGCTGTTTTTT. This encodes CASSFFNNPTGELFF.

This clonotype appeared many times. This chain uses TRBV6-6 with TRBJ2-3; D is possibly TRBD2 (6 bases). The CDR3 runs to 14 residues. The V end lost 6 bases, the J end lost 1 base, and 11 bases lay between the germline ends. Germline V gene data show CDR1 as MNHNY and CDR2 as SVGAGI (reference sequence). This CDR3 reads CASRNTGGTDTQYF. DNA of the CDR3: TGTGCCAGCAGAAACACGGGGGGCACAGATACGCAGTATTTT.